The sequence of this T cell receptor (beta chain) was determined in a study of T-cell reconstitution after alpha-beta-depleted transplantation in children. The study's findings and limits: At the one-year point after transplant, T-cell counts and TCRbeta diversity were found to come mostly from T cells that had been newly produced. Expanded clones from the graft, numbering several hundred, reportedly supplied alpha-beta T cells about two months after transplant.

The table lists this clonotype with a few counts. Its cognate antigen is unknown. Unique molecular identifiers tagged the TCRbeta library. TCRdb fed the PCR reads into MiXCR, producing one record per CDR3 protein. Of about 460,000 distinct CDR3 sequences listed, approximately 10% were seen once; the top ten hold around 13%. This CDR3 region has 16 residues. CDR1 is DFQATT and CDR2 is SNEGSKA in the germline V gene (reference sequence). Trimming pared 3 bases from V and 1 base from J, leaving 17 bases between. This sequence joins TRBV20-1 and TRBJ2-3; D is undetermined. The specimen comprised PBMCs, mostly from graft donor cells, sampled 180 days after TCRalphabeta/CD19-depleted stem cell transplant. This receptor was obtained from a female patient aged 2-10 years who had a stem cell transplant for aplastic anemia, so the T cells may come from the graft donor. CDR3 nucleotide sequence: TGCAGTGCTAGTACATTATGGGGATACCGCACAGATACGCAGTATTTT. It encodes CSASTLWGYRTDTQYF.